These 9 T cell receptor beta chains share one sample of origin, sequenced in a study of patients and donors after allogeneic stem cell transplantation. TCRdb fed the RT-PCR reads into MiXCR, producing one record per CDR3 protein. The sample comprises some 150,000 distinct CDR3 sequences, over 35% of which are singletons, and roughly 52% rests with the top ten. Material for sequencing was blood, either unsorted or a sorted T cell fraction (not recorded which). The receptors derive from a human donor who was either an allogeneic HSCT recipient or a stem cell or donor lymphocyte infusion donor (not recorded which). It is not recorded whose cells these are; they may come from a transplant donor.

This clonotype was seen a handful of times. The chain joins TRBV7-9 to TRBJ1-4; perhaps TRBD1 as D (5 bases). This CDR3 is 14 amino acids long. Per germline, CDR1 SEHNR and CDR2 FQNEAQ (reference sequence). V lost 11 bases and J 0 bases, leaving 13 bases between the germline ends. CDR3 nucleotides: TGTGCCGGGACCTCACCCGCAACTAATGAAAAACTGTTTTTT. Translated, it gives CAGTSPATNEKLFF.

V usage is TRBV29-1 and J usage is TRBJ1-5; tentatively, D is TRBD1 (6 bases). Trimming left V 4 bases short and J 9 bases short, with 25 bases between. The CDR3 has 16 residues. Germline V CDR1 and CDR2: SQVTM, ANQGSEA. The CDR3 nucleotides read TGCAGCGTTGTAAATTCAGGGGCAGGCGATACCGGGCCCCAGCATTTT. Protein product: CSVVNSGAGDTGPQHF.

This sequence joins TRBV7-2 and TRBJ1-2; the D gene is possibly TRBD1 (6 bases). From germline, CDR1 is SGHTA and CDR2 FQGNSA. V was cut by 5 bases and J by 4 bases, with 17 bases left in between. The CDR3 length is 15 residues. The CDR3 region is CASSTTGTASYGYTF. The DNA of the CDR3 is TGTGCCAGCAGCACCACAGGGACTGCTAGCTATGGCTACACCTTC.

The CDR3 here is CASSLGQGEDEQYF. CDR3 DNA sequence: TGCGCCAGCAGCCTGGGACAGGGGGAGGACGAGCAGTACTTC. The rearrangement uses TRBV5-1 and TRBJ2-7; 11 bases line up with TRBD1. Germline-derived CDR1 and CDR2 are SGHRS and YFSETQ. V lost 4 bases to trimming and J lost 5 bases; unmatched junction nucleotides: 5. The CDR3 runs to 14 residues.

The rearrangement links TRBV29-1 to TRBJ1-2; perhaps TRBD1 as D (6 bases). Germline-derived CDR1 and CDR2 are SQVTM and ANQGSEA. Trimming stripped 6 bases from V and 4 bases from J, with 24 bases between. The CDR3 is 16 residues long. CDR3 sequence reads: CSVALSNRERSYGYTF. The CDR3 nucleotides read TGCAGCGTCGCCCTATCCAACAGGGAGAGGAGCTATGGCTACACCTTC. Full variable domain (rest looked up from reference TRBV29-1 and TRBJ1-2): SAVISQKPSRDICQRGTSLTIQCQVDSQVTMMFWYRQQPGQSLTLIATANQGSEATYESGFVIDKFPISRPNLTFSTLTVSNMSPEDSSIYLCSVALSNRERSYGYTFGSGTRLTVV.

The CDR3 spells CASSLEQPTEQFF. As DNA, the CDR3 is TGTGCCAGCAGCTTAGAACAGCCTACTGAGCAGTTCTTC. The chain links TRBV7-2 to TRBJ2-1; D unclear. This CDR3 has 13 residues. Trimming cost V 1 base and J 9 bases, with 10 bases left between them. CDR1 is SGHTA, CDR2 FQGNSA, per germline.

In its sample, this clonotype was seen many times. The chain couples TRBV4-2 to TRBJ1-5; D perhaps matches TRBD1 (6 bases). Germline assignment: CDR1 LGHNA and CDR2 YNFKEQ. V lost 3 bases and J lost 4, with 16 bases in between. The CDR3 sequence is 16 residues long. CDR3 sequence (DNA): TGTGCCAGCAGCCATCCTCCGGGACAAGGGAATCAGCCCCAGCATTTT. It codes for CASSHPPGQGNQPQHF.

This chain joins TRBV24-1 and TRBJ1-6, with D perhaps TRBD1 (6 bases). Germline V gene lookup returns CDR1 KGHDR and CDR2 SFDVKD. The CDR3 runs 19 residues. Between the trimmed V and J ends, which lost 0 bases and 5 bases, there was a span of 19 bases. The CDR3: CATSDLRDTDEHHNSPLHF. The CDR3 DNA follows: TGTGCCACCAGTGATTTGCGGGACACGGACGAACACCATAATTCACCCCTCCACTTT.

In this sample, this clonotype turned up a few times. This chain links TRBV10-3 with TRBJ2-3; D may be TRBD1 (5 bases). Germline values: CDR1 ENHRY, CDR2 SYGVKD. V was clipped by 1 base and J by 3 bases, with 8 bases between them. This CDR3 is 14 amino acids long. The CDR3, as DNA: TGTGCCATCAGTGAGTTGAAGGGGACAGATACGCAGTATTTT. Protein sequence: CAISELKGTDTQYF.